This T cell receptor beta chain came from a study of blood T cell repertoires in COVID-19. Assay: immunoSEQ multiplex PCR; the TCRdb copy retains only in-frame clones and omits some. Of under 250,000 clones listed, around 83% are singletons. Material: peripheral blood. The source of this sequence is a man aged 80 or over with acute or convalescent COVID-19.

This CDR3 is CASSAGSEAFF. For the CDR3, the DNA is TGTGCCAGTAGTGCCGGTAGTGAAGCTTTCTTT. The rearrangement joins TRBV19 to TRBJ1-1; no firm D call. Looked up from germline, CDR1 is LNHDA and CDR2 is SQIVND (reference sequence). Trimming took off 5 bases at V and 7 bases at J, with 8 bases between the two ends. The CDR3 has 11 residues.